Below, 25 T cell receptor beta chains from the same sample are listed, as sequenced in a study of shared clonotypes between healthy human individuals. Naive CD8 cells lacked CD45RO, underwent positive selection for CCR7 and left out terminally differentiated effector memory CD45RA+ cells. TCRdb keeps only in-frame clones here, not all; method: immunoSEQ multiplex PCR. The data contain under 2,000,000 clones, about 95% of them singletons. The sequencing sample was made of naive CD8+ T cells sorted from blood. The receptors were sampled from a man aged 18 to 30 in good health.

The rearrangement links TRBV30 to TRBJ2-1, with TRBD1 identical over 11 bases. The CDR3 runs 14 residues. With V trimmed by 2 bases and J by 10 bases, 7 bases remained unmatched. CDR1 GTSNPN and CDR2 SVGIG come from the germline V gene (reference sequence). This CDR3 is CAWSLGQGVYEQFF. CDR3 in DNA: TGTGCCTGGAGTTTGGGACAGGGGGTATACGAGCAGTTCTTC. The variable domain in full, with the rest retrieved from reference TRBV30 and TRBJ2-1, is SQTIHQWPATLVQPVGSPLSLECTVEGTSNPNLYWYRQAAGRGLQLLFYSVGIGQISSEVPQNLSASRPQDRQFILSSKKLLLSDSGFYLCAWSLGQGVYEQFFGPGTRLTVL.

As for this clone: This same CDR3 is encoded by further DNA sequences in the sample. The chain employs TRBV9 and TRBJ2-1; TRBD1 matches 9 bases. Losses at the gene ends were 3 bases for V and 2 bases for J; bases not matched to a gene: 0. This CDR3 contains 14 residues. Germline lookup yields CDR1 SGDLS and CDR2 YYNGEE. The CDR3: CASSGTGAYNEQFF. Here the CDR3 DNA reads TGTGCCAGCAGCGGGACAGGGGCCTACAATGAGCAGTTCTTC.

With regard to this clone: Other DNA sequences within the sample encode an identical CDR3. The rearrangement uses TRBV6-1 and TRBJ2-1; weak D call: TRBD1 (5 bases). V dropped 3 bases and J dropped 0 bases, with 9 bases sitting between them. The CDR3 spans 15 residues. Germline CDR1 and CDR2: MNHNS and SASEGT. In DNA form, the CDR3 reads TGTGCCAGCAGTGAGGGGCCCAGCTCCTACAATGAGCAGTTCTTC. Its protein is CASSEGPSSYNEQFF.

The chain has TRBV28 and TRBJ2-7; 8 bases fit TRBD1. J lost 4 bases, V lost 6 bases, and 8 bases had no gene match. The germline gives CDR1 MDHEN, CDR2 SYDVKM. The CDR3 has 14 residues. CDR3 sequence (DNA): TGTGCCAGCAGCGCCGGGACAGGTGAATACGAGCAGTACTTC. The encoded protein is CASSAGTGEYEQYF.

The chain has TRBV10-1 and TRBJ2-2; TRBD1 matches 7 bases. V trimming: 4 bases; J trimming: 6 bases; junction bases outside the gene matches: 11. The V gene's germline CDR1 is WNHNN and CDR2 SYGVQD (reference sequence). The CDR3 contains 16 residues. CDR3 coding DNA: TGCGCCAGCAGTGGACAGGGACGGGGCCCGGCCGGGGAGCTGTTTTTT. Protein product: CASSGQGRGPAGELFF.

CDR3 amino acids: CASTIGIGSYNSPLHF. The CDR3 DNA reads TGTGCCAGCACAATAGGGATCGGTTCCTATAATTCACCCCTCCACTTT. The J gene is TRBJ1-6, the V gene TRBV28, with no clear D. CDR1 is MDHEN, CDR2 SYDVKM, per germline. The length of the CDR3 is 16 residues. With 7 bases removed from V and 1 base from J, the gap between germline ends came to 14 bases.

This sequence joins TRBV7-9 and TRBJ2-5; D not resolved. The V end lost 4 bases, the J end lost 3 bases, and 15 bases lay between the germline ends. CDR3 size: 15 residues. Germline V gives CDR1 SEHNR, CDR2 FQNEAQ (reference sequence). The CDR3 sequence is CASSSALGDEETQYF. CDR3 nucleotides: TGTGCCAGCAGCTCCGCCTTAGGAGACGAAGAGACCCAGTACTTC.

The V and J genes are TRBV11-2 and TRBJ2-5; 12 bases line up with TRBD2. The CDR3 is 15 amino acids. With V trimmed by 4 bases and J by 2 bases, 2 bases remained unmatched. The germline V gene has CDR1 SGHAT and CDR2 FQNNGV. CDR3: CASSYGLAGQETQYF. The CDR3 DNA follows: TGTGCCAGCAGCTACGGACTAGCGGGACAAGAGACCCAGTACTTC.

V is TRBV29-1 and J is TRBJ2-3; the match to TRBD1 covers 10 bases. V was clipped by 6 bases and J by 1 base; unmatched bases: 13. The CDR3 contains 17 residues. Germline V gene lookup returns CDR1 SQVTM and CDR2 ANQGSEA. CDR3 loop: CSVAGTGDAGRTDTQYF. The CDR3 DNA sequence: TGCAGCGTCGCCGGGACAGGGGACGCAGGACGCACAGATACGCAGTATTTT.

The chain uses TRBV7-9 and TRBJ2-1; 15 nucleotides agree with TRBD2. The CDR3 totals 16 residues. V dropped 1 base and J dropped 10; count of bases not matched to a gene: 5. Per the germline V gene, CDR1 is SEHNR and CDR2 is FQNEAQ (reference sequence). The CDR3 here is CASSLGTSGRAWEQFF. As DNA, the CDR3 is TGTGCCAGCAGCTTAGGGACTAGCGGGAGGGCGTGGGAGCAGTTCTTC. Full variable domain (rest looked up from reference TRBV7-9 and TRBJ2-1): DTGVSQNPRHKITKRGQNVTFRCDPISEHNRLYWYRQTLGQGPEFLTYFQNEAQLEKSRLLSDRFSAERPKGSFSTLEIQRTEQGDSAMYLCASSLGTSGRAWEQFFGPGTRLTVL.

The V gene is TRBV15, the J gene TRBJ1-4; D unclear. The CDR3 is made up of 14 amino acids. With 3 bases removed from V and 8 bases from J, the gap between germline ends came to 13 bases. Germline V CDR1 and CDR2: LNHNV, YYDKDF (reference sequence). The CDR3 loop reads CATSRSGPGEKLFF. For the CDR3, the DNA is TGTGCCACCAGCAGGTCTGGGCCAGGAGAAAAACTGTTTTTT.

This sequence joins TRBV6-6 and TRBJ2-7; the D gene is possibly TRBD2 (7 bases). Looked up from germline, CDR1 is MNHNY and CDR2 is SVGAGI (reference sequence). The CDR3 is 16 residues long. The V gene lost 1 base and the J gene lost 5 bases, with 18 bases spanning the gap. The CDR3 sequence: CASSYWGGGILNEQYF. CDR3 bases: TGTGCCAGCAGTTACTGGGGGGGCGGTATCCTCAACGAGCAGTACTTC.

This chain joins TRBV4-1 and TRBJ2-5, with D possibly being TRBD2 (6 bases). The CDR3 contains 16 residues. V lost 0 bases to trimming and J lost 2 bases, with 13 bases between them. CDR1 MGHRA and CDR2 YSYEKL come from the germline V gene. The CDR3 spells CASSQDPGLLQETQYF. The DNA of the CDR3 is TGCGCCAGCAGCCAAGATCCGGGACTGCTGCAAGAGACCCAGTACTTC.

This sequence joins TRBV7-2 and TRBJ2-2; D might be TRBD1 (5 bases). CDR3 size: 16 residues. Looked up from germline, CDR1 is SGHTA and CDR2 is FQGNSA. V dropped 5 bases and J dropped 5 bases, with 18 bases sitting between them. The CDR3 coding sequence is TGTGCCAGCAGCCCATGGGGCCCCCTAATAACCGGGGAGCTGTTTTTT. This translates into CASSPWGPLITGELFF. Full variable domain (remainder filled in from reference TRBV7-2 and TRBJ2-2): GAGVSQSPSNKVTEKGKDVELRCDPISGHTALYWYRQSLGQGLEFLIYFQGNSAPDKSGLPSDRFSAERTGGSVSTLTIQRTQQEDSAVYLCASSPWGPLITGELFFGEGSRLTVL.

The chain combines TRBV6-6 with TRBJ2-7, with D perhaps assigned TRBD1 or TRBD2 (5 bases each). Germline CDR1 reads MNHNY; CDR2 reads SVGAGI (reference sequence). Trimming cost V 7 bases and J 3 bases, with 16 bases left between them. The CDR3 length is 14 residues. In nucleotides, the CDR3 is TGTGCCAGCACCCCGGGAAGGGGCCTCTACGAGCAGTACTTC. Amino acid sequence: CASTPGRGLYEQYF.

V gene TRBV5-4 combines with J gene TRBJ2-3, with 9 bases that match TRBD2. Germline assignment: CDR1 SGHNT and CDR2 YYREEE (reference sequence). The J segment lost 1 base and the V segment lost 0 bases, leaving 0 bases of the junction unmatched. The CDR3 loop spans 15 amino acids. This CDR3 is CASSLGTSGTDTQYF. CDR3 bases: TGTGCCAGCAGCTTGGGGACTAGCGGCACAGATACGCAGTATTTT.

The chain recombines TRBV13 with TRBJ2-5; no reliable D call. Trimming removed 3 bases at V and 1 base at J, with 9 bases between. CDR1 and CDR2 (germline): PRHDT, FYEKMQ (reference sequence). The CDR3 has 14 residues. This CDR3 reads CASSFWGFQETQYF. In DNA form, the CDR3 reads TGTGCCAGCAGCTTCTGGGGTTTCCAAGAGACCCAGTACTTC.

The rearrangement links TRBV28 to TRBJ2-1; 9 nucleotides line up with TRBD2. The CDR3 extends over 14 amino acids. Per germline, CDR1 MDHEN and CDR2 SYDVKM. After removal of 7 bases from V and 7 bases from J, the junction contained 8 bases not matched to a gene. CDR3 coding DNA: TGTGCCAGCAATAGCGGGGGAGTGGGGAATGAGCAGTTCTTC. This translates into CASNSGGVGNEQFF.

The rearrangement links TRBV19 to TRBJ2-7, with D unresolved. The CDR3 contains 16 residues. Trimming stripped 6 bases from V and 0 bases from J, with 18 bases between. Germline lookup yields CDR1 LNHDA and CDR2 SQIVND (reference sequence). The CDR3 nucleotides are TGTGCCAGTAGCAATTCCCTCAGCCTTAGCTCCTACGAGCAGTACTTC. This sequence encodes CASSNSLSLSSYEQYF.

This chain uses TRBV28 with TRBJ2-3; D gene unclear. The V end was cut by 2 bases, the J end by 6 bases, with 9 bases between. The CDR3 is 13 residues long. From germline, CDR1 is MDHEN and CDR2 SYDVKM. CDR3 residues: CASSLNPSDTQYF. The DNA for the CDR3 is TGTGCCAGCAGTTTAAACCCGTCTGATACGCAGTATTTT.

In nucleotides, the CDR3 is TGTGCCAGCAGTTTTATCGGGGCCGAGACCCAGTACTTC. Translated: CASSFIGAETQYF. The V gene is TRBV27, the J gene TRBJ2-5, with D perhaps given as TRBD1 or TRBD2 (5 bases each). The V gene lost 3 bases and the J gene lost 5 bases, with 10 bases spanning the gap. Germline V gives CDR1 MNHEY, CDR2 SMNVEV (reference sequence). The CDR3 covers 13 residues.

V and J are TRBV19 and TRBJ2-3, with D tentatively TRBD2 (5 bases). With 6 bases removed from V and 4 bases from J, the gap between germline ends came to 17 bases. The CDR3 loop spans 15 amino acids. The germline V gene encodes CDR1 LNHDA and CDR2 SQIVND (reference sequence). This CDR3 reads CASSQWSEDPDTQYF. The CDR3 nucleotides read TGTGCCAGTAGCCAATGGTCGGAGGATCCAGATACGCAGTATTTT.

The chain employs TRBV6-5 and TRBJ2-7, with D tentatively TRBD2 (6 bases). In germline, CDR1 is MNHEY, CDR2 SVGAGI. The CDR3 totals 11 residues. Between the trimmed V and J ends, which lost 8 bases and 2 bases, there was a span of 7 bases. The CDR3 DNA is TGTGCCAGCGGGGGGACCTACGAGCAGTACTTC. It specifies CASGGTYEQYF.

The chain is built from TRBV12-5 and TRBJ1-2; 7 bases match TRBD1. The CDR3 has 12 residues. CDR1 is LGHNT and CDR2 is FRNRAP in the germline V gene. V was pared by 6 bases and J by 3 bases, with 1 base of the junction left unmatched. CDR3 in DNA: TGTGCTAGTGGGGGACAGTACTATGGCTACACCTTC. Amino acids: CASGGQYYGYTF.

The gene calls are TRBV6-1 and TRBJ2-1, with TRBD1 identical over 7 bases. The CDR3 totals 15 residues. Trimming cost V 8 bases and J 0 bases; bases outside gene matches: 7. From germline, CDR1 is MNHNS and CDR2 SASEGT. Here the CDR3 reads CASLRDSSSYNEQFF. In DNA form, the CDR3 reads TGTGCCAGCCTCAGGGACAGCTCCTCCTACAATGAGCAGTTCTTC.